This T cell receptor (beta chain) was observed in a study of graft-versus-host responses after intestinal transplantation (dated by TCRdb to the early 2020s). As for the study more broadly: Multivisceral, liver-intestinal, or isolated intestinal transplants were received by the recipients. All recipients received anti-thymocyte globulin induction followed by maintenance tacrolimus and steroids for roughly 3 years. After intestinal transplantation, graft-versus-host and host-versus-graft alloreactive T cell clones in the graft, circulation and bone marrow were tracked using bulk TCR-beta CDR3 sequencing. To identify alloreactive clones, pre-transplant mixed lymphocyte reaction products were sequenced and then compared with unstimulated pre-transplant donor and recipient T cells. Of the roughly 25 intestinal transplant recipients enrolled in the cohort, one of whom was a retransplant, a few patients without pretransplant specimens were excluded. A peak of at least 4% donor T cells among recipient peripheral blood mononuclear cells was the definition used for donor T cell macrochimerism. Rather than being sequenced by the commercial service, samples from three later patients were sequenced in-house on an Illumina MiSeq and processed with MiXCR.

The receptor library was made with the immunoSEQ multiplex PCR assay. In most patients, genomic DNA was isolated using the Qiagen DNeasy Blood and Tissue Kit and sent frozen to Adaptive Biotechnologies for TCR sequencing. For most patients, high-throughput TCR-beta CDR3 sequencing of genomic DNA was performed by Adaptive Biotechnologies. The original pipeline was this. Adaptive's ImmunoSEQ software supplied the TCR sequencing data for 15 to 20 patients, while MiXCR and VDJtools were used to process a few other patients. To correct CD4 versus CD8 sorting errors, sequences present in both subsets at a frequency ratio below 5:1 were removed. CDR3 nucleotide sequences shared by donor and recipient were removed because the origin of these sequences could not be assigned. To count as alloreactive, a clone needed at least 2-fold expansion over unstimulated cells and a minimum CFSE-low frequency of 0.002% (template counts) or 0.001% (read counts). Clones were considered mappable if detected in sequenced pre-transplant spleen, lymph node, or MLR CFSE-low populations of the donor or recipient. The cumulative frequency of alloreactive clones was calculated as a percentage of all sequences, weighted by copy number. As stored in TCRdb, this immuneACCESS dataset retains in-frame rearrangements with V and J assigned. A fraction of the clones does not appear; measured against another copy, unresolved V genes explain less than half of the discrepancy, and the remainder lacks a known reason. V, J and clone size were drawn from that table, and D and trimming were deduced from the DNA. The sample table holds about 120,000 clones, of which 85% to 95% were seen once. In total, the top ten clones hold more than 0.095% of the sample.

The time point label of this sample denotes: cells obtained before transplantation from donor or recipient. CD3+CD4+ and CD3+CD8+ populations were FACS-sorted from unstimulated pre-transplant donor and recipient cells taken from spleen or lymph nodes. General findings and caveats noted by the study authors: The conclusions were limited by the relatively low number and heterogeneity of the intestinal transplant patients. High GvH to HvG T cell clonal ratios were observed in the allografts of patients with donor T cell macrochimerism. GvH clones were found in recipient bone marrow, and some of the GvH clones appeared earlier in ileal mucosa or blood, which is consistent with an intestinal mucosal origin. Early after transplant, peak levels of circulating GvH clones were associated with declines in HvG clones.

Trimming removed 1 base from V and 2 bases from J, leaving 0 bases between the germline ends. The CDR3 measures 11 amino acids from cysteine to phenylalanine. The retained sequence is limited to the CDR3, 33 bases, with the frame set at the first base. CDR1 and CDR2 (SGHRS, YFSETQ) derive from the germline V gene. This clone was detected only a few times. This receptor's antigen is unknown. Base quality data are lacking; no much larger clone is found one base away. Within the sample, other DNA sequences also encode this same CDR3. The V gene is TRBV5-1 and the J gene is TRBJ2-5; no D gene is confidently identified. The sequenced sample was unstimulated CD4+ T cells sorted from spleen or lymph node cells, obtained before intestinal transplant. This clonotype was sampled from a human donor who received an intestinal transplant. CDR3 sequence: CASSLQETQYF. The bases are TGCGCCAGCAGCTTGCAAGAGACCCAGTACTTC.